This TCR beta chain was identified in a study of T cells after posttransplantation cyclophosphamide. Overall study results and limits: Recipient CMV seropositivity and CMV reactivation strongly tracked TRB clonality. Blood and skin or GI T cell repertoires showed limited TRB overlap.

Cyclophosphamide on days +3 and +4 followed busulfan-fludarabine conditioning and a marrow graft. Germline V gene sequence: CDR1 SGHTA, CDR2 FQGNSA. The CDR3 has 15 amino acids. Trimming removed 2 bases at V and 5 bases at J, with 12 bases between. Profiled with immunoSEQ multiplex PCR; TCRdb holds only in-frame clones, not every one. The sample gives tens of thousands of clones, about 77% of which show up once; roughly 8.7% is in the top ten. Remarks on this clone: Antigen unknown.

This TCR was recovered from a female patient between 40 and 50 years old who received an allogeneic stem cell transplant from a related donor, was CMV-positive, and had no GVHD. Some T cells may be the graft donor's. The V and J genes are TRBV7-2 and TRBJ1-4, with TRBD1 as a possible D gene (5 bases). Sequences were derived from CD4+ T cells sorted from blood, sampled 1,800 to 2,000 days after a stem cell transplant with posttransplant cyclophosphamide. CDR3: CASSLIQATNEKLFF. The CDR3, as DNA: TGTGCCAGCAGCTTAATACAGGCGACGAATGAAAAACTGTTTTTT.